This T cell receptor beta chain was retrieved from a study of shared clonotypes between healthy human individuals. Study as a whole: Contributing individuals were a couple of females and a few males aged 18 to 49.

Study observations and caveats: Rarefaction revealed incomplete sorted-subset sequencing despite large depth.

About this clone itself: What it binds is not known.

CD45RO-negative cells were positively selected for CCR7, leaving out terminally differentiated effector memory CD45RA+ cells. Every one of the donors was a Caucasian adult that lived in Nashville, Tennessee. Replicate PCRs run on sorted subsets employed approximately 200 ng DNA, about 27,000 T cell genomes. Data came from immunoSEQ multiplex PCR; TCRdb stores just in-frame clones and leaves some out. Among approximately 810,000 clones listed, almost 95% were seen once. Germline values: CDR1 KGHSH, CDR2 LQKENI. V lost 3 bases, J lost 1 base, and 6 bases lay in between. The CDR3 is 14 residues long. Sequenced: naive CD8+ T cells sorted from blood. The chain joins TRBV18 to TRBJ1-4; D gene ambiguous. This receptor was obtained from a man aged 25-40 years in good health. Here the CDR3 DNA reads TGTGCCAGCTCACCTAGAGGAACTAATGAAAAACTGTTTTTT. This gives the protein CASSPRGTNEKLFF.